This T cell receptor beta chain appears in the sequencing data of a study of neurological immune-mediated disorders. Whole-study results and caveats: The study phylogenetically grouped the repertoires of 18 of 34 multiple sclerosis patients into one related-CDR3 cluster, a possible signature.

Ten or more counts support this clonotype. Its antigen is not known. Via MiXCR, TCRdb re-called the 5' RACE reads, giving one row per CDR3 protein. The sample includes roughly 43,000 distinct CDR3 sequences, under 2% of them seen just once. Sequenced input: PBMCs. The TCR comes from a woman aged 40 to 50 with multiple sclerosis.

The CDR3 reads CASSQGGEAFF. The CDR3 DNA reads as TGTGCCAGCAGCCAAGGGGGTGAAGCTTTCTTT. V gene TRBV6-2 or TRBV6-3 combines with J gene TRBJ1-1, with TRBD1 as a possible D gene (6 bases). Germline CDR1 reads MNHEY; CDR2 reads SVGEGT. Trimming stripped 6 bases from V and 7 bases from J, with 9 bases between. This CDR3 region has 11 residues.